This T cell receptor (beta chain) came from a study of beta chain features in type 1 diabetes. General study findings and limits: It was possible that PCR favored shorter templates, equally so in patients and controls. Type 1 diabetes patients had TCRB CDR3s that were shorter (moderately but significantly so) in all four CD4+ subsets.

Note on this clone: Antigen specificity is unknown.

The J segment lost 3 bases and the V segment lost 5 bases, leaving 5 bases of the junction unmatched. The CDR3 spans 14 residues. CDR1 is SGHAT, CDR2 FQNNGV, per germline. The sequenced template was cDNA made from the entire isolated RNA. Assay used: immunoSEQ multiplex PCR; TCRdb lists only in-frame clones, some missing. The table records over 300,000 clones, roughly 8.8% of them present only once. The chain employs TRBV11-2 and TRBJ2-5; TRBD1 aligns across 8 bases. This TCR derives from a man between 25 and 39 years old with type 1 diabetes. Sequences were obtained from central memory CD4+ T cells from blood. The CDR3 loop reads CASSPTTGEETQYF. DNA for the CDR3: TGTGCCAGCAGCCCGACGACAGGGGAAGAGACCCAGTACTTC.